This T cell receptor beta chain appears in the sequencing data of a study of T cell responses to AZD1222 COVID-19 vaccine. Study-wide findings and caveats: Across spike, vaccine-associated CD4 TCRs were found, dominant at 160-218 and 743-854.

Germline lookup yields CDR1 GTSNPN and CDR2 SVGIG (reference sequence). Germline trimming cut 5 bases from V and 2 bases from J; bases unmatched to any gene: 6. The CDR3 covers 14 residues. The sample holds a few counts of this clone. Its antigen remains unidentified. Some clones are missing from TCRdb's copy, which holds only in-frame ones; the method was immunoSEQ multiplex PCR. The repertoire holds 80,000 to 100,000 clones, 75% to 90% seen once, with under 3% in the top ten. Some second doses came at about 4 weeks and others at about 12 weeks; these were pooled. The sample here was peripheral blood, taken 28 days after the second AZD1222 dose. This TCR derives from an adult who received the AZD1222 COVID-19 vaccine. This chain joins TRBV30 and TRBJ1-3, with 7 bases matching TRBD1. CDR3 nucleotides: TGTGCCTGGGAATACGGGACAGCTGGAAACACCATATATTTT. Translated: CAWEYGTAGNTIYF.